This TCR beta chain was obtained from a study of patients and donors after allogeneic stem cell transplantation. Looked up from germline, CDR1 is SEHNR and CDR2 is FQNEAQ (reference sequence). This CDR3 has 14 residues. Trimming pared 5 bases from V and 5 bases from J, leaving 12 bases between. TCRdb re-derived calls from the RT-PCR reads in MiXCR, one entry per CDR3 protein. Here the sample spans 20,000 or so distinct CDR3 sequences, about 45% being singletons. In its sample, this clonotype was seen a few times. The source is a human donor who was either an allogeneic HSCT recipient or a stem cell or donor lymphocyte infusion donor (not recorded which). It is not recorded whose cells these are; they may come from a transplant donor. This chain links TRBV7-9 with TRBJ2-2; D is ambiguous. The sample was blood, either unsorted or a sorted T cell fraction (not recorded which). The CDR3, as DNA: TGTGCCAGCAGCCCACCCATCCGTACCGGGGAGCTGTTTTTT. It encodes CASSPPIRTGELFF.